This T cell receptor beta chain was sequenced in a study of OX40 agonist ivuxolimab in advanced cancers. The wider study: Ivuxolimab was administered intravenously to patients at 0.01 to 10 mg/kg every 2 weeks.

Profiling relied on immunoSEQ multiplex PCR, and the TCRdb table lists in-frame clones only, not all of them. The table includes over 9,500 clones, more than 60% detected once. The CDR3 spans 18 residues. V shed 4 bases and J 4 bases; nucleotides not matched to a gene: 16. Germline V gives CDR1 ENHRY, CDR2 SYGVKD. Findings and caveats of the study: At doses 0.1 to 3.0 mg/kg, CD4+ and CD8+ clones expanded. In CD8+ T cells, expanded clones were on average more numerous than in CD4+.

Autoimmune disease history or systemic immunosuppression disqualified patients. As to this clone: Its antigen is not identified.

The sequences come from CD4+ or CD8+ T cells sorted from blood, collected in a trial of the OX40 agonist ivuxolimab. V is TRBV10-3 and J is TRBJ2-3; TRBD2 matches at 8 bases. This clonotype was sampled from an adult with an advanced solid tumor such as melanoma, head and neck, liver or kidney cancer. The CDR3 loop is CAISGPGSAGRGADTQYF. In DNA form, the CDR3 reads TGTGCCATCAGTGGCCCAGGGAGCGCGGGGCGGGGGGCAGATACGCAGTATTTT.